A single sample gave rise to the 21 T cell receptor beta chains below, sequenced in a study of T cell responses to AZD1222 COVID-19 vaccine. Generated by immunoSEQ multiplex PCR, the TCRdb table keeps only in-frame clones and is missing some. The table shows around 99,000 clones, with about 88% occurring only once. Source: peripheral blood, taken on day 0 of AZD1222 vaccination. The receptors stem from an adult in good health.

The chain employs TRBV15 and TRBJ1-3, with D uncertain. Trimming took 0 bases from V and 4 from J, leaving 4 bases between them. This CDR3 is built from 13 residues. Per the germline V gene, CDR1 is LNHNV and CDR2 is YYDKDF (reference sequence). CDR3 bases: TGTGCCACCAGCAGAGATAGGGGAAACACCATATATTTT. Translation: CATSRDRGNTIYF. The entire variable domain, with the rest obtained from reference TRBV15 and TRBJ1-3, is as follows: DAMVIQNPRYQVTQFGKPVTLSCSQTLNHNVMYWYQQKSSQAPKLLFHYYDKDFNNEADTPDNFQSRRPNTSFCFLDIRSPGLGDTAMYLCATSRDRGNTIYFGEGSWLTVV.

The chain links TRBV19 to TRBJ1-3; D ambiguous. Germline V CDR1 and CDR2: LNHDA, SQIVND (reference sequence). The CDR3 sequence is 14 residues long. The germline V and J ends were trimmed by 6 bases and 0 bases, with 9 bases remaining between them. The CDR3 DNA is TGTGCCAGTAGGCTGACTCTCTCTGGAAACACCATATATTTT. This encodes CASRLTLSGNTIYF.

CDR3 sequence: CASEQRHYGYTF. As DNA, the CDR3 is TGTGCTAGTGAACAGCGACACTATGGCTACACCTTC. The V gene is TRBV12-5, the J gene TRBJ1-2; D gene unclear. From germline, CDR1 is LGHNT and CDR2 FRNRAP. Between the trimmed V and J ends, which lost 7 bases and 3 bases, there was a span of 9 bases. This CDR3 is 12 amino acids long.

This clone was counted between two and nine times. The chain recombines TRBV1 with TRBJ2-5; TRBD1, the table's D call, was not compared with the DNA. TRBV1 is an annotated pseudogene. The CDR3 runs 15 residues. CDR3 in amino acids: CTSSPGTGGGETQYF. The CDR3 DNA reads TGCACCAGCAGCCCCGGGACAGGGGGCGGGGAGACCCAGTACTTC.

The J gene is TRBJ1-3, the V gene TRBV5-1; 9 bases map to TRBD1. This CDR3 has 15 amino acids. Germline V CDR1 and CDR2: SGHRS, YFSETQ. V gave up 3 bases and J gave up 5 bases; unmatched junction bases: 6. In DNA, the CDR3 is TGCGCCAGCAGCTCTTGGACAGGGGCGAGAAACACCATATATTTT. This sequence encodes CASSSWTGARNTIYF.

The chain has TRBV28 and TRBJ1-5, with D tentatively TRBD1 (6 bases). Germline V CDR1 and CDR2: MDHEN, SYDVKM. The CDR3 totals 17 residues. V was pared by 7 bases and J by 3 bases, with 22 bases between. The CDR3 bases are TGTGCCAGCATCACCCGGGGGGCAGGGGCGTACAATCAGCCCCAGCATTTT. Translation: CASITRGAGAYNQPQHF.

The chain recombines TRBV6-5 with TRBJ2-7, with 9 bases aligning to TRBD1. V trimming: 6 bases; J trimming: 2 bases; junction bases outside the gene matches: 5. CDR3 size: 14 residues. Germline V gene sequence: CDR1 MNHEY, CDR2 SVGAGI. The CDR3 nucleotides are TGTGCCAGCAGGCGGACAGGGGTCCCCTACGAGCAGTACGTC. The encoded protein is CASRRTGVPYEQYV.

The V call is TRBV13, the J call TRBJ1-3; D is undetermined. Germline CDR1 and CDR2: PRHDT and FYEKMQ (reference sequence). The CDR3 covers 16 residues. V was clipped by 6 bases and J by 0 bases, with 15 bases between them. The CDR3 protein is CASRPPQGYSGNTIYF. The CDR3 DNA reads TGTGCCAGCAGGCCCCCCCAAGGCTACTCTGGAAACACCATATATTTT. Together with reference TRBV13 and TRBJ1-3, the CDR3 gives the full variable domain: AAGVIQSPRHLIKEKRETATLKCYPIPRHDTVYWYQQGPGQDPQFLISFYEKMQSDKGSIPDRFSAQQFSDYHSELNMSSLELGDSALYFCASRPPQGYSGNTIYFGEGSWLTVV.

This chain uses TRBV19 with TRBJ1-3; TRBD1 aligns across 7 bases. The CDR3 loop spans 15 amino acids. Germline CDR1 LNHDA, CDR2 SQIVND (reference sequence). Trimming at V came to 3 bases and at J to 7 bases, leaving 9 bases not matched to a gene. The CDR3 region has the DNA TGTGCCAGTAGTATCGTGGCAGGGGGGCTCAACACCATATATTTT. It translates to CASSIVAGGLNTIYF.

The V gene is TRBV5-4, the J gene TRBJ2-5; TRBD1 agrees at 10 bases. V lost 4 bases, J lost 4 bases, and 7 bases stayed unmatched. The CDR3 contains 15 residues. The germline CDR1 and CDR2 sequences are SGHNT and YYREEE (reference sequence). CDR3 protein: CASSLSRTGGETQYF. DNA for the CDR3: TGTGCCAGCAGCCTCTCGCGGACAGGGGGAGAGACCCAGTACTTC.

The chain combines TRBV6-5 with TRBJ2-1; D is uncertain. There are 14 residues in the CDR3. CDR1 is MNHEY, CDR2 SVGAGI, per germline. Trimming pared 3 bases from V and 6 bases from J, leaving 12 bases between. The CDR3 region is CASSYSSPSNEQFF. The CDR3 nucleotides read TGTGCCAGCAGTTATTCTTCCCCAAGCAATGAGCAGTTCTTC.

The chain carries TRBV18 and TRBJ1-5; D unresolved. Between the trimmed V and J ends, which lost 3 bases and 0 bases, there was a span of 6 bases. This CDR3 has 14 residues. Per germline, CDR1 KGHSH and CDR2 LQKENI. The CDR3 coding sequence is TGTGCCAGCTCACCCTCGGTTAGCAATCAGCCCCAGCATTTT. Its protein product is CASSPSVSNQPQHF.

The CDR3 sequence is CASSDPPRQGNTEAFF. CDR3 in DNA: TGTGCCAGCAGTGATCCCCCTCGACAGGGAAACACTGAAGCTTTCTTT. The chain joins TRBV2 to TRBJ1-1, with TRBD1 matching over 7 bases. The CDR3 spans 16 residues. Germline V gene sequence: CDR1 SNHLY, CDR2 FYNNEI. J gave up 2 bases and V 3 bases, and 9 bases lay outside the gene matches.

The chain combines TRBV27 with TRBJ2-7, with TRBD2 matching 8 bases. Unmatched junction bases numbered 6, after V lost 3 bases and J lost 2 bases. Per germline, CDR1 MNHEY and CDR2 SMNVEV (reference sequence). The CDR3 runs to 15 residues. The CDR3 sequence is CASSFRGGLAYEQYF. The CDR3 DNA follows: TGTGCCAGCAGTTTCCGGGGGGGTTTAGCCTACGAGCAGTACTTC.

The rearrangement uses TRBV6-5 and TRBJ1-2; D is ambiguous. This CDR3 has 11 amino acids. V shed 6 bases and J shed 8 bases, with 10 bases lying between them. Germline CDR1 MNHEY, CDR2 SVGAGI. The CDR3 reads CASRDAQGYTF. Written as DNA, the CDR3 is TGTGCCAGCAGGGACGCGCAGGGCTACACCTTC.

The V and J genes are TRBV24-1 and TRBJ2-2; 8 positions match TRBD1. Per germline, CDR1 KGHDR and CDR2 SFDVKD. The CDR3 is made up of 15 amino acids. V lost 9 bases to trimming and J lost 1 base; unmatched junction nucleotides: 6. The CDR3 nucleotides read TGTGCCACCCGACAGGGGACCCTGAACACCGGGGAGCTGTTTTTT. Translating it yields CATRQGTLNTGELFF.

V and J are TRBV19 and TRBJ1-2; D unresolved. The CDR3 loop spans 17 amino acids. V lost 8 bases and J 8 bases, leaving 30 bases between the germline ends. Germline values: CDR1 LNHDA, CDR2 SQIVND (reference sequence). The CDR3 sequence is CASPPRGPKPIENGYTF. The DNA for the CDR3 is TGTGCCAGTCCCCCTCGAGGGCCTAAACCCATCGAGAACGGCTACACCTTC.

The rearrangement uses TRBV5-1 and TRBJ2-1; possible D gene TRBD2, 6 bases. V was clipped by 4 bases and J by 5 bases, with 13 bases between them. The CDR3 has 14 residues. CDR1 and CDR2 from the germline V gene are SGHRS and YFSETQ. The CDR3 loop is CASSDPGVNNEQFF. CDR3 bases: TGCGCCAGCAGCGACCCGGGGGTCAACAATGAGCAGTTCTTC.

The chain recombines TRBV28 with TRBJ1-1, with D maybe TRBD1 (6 bases). This CDR3 spans 14 amino acids. V was clipped by 5 bases and J by 4 bases, with 14 bases between them. Germline CDR1 is MDHEN and CDR2 is SYDVKM. CDR3 nucleotides: TGTGCCAGCAGTCTCAGGGGATTAGGCACTGAAGCTTTCTTT. Translation: CASSLRGLGTEAFF.

This clone was observed a handful of times. The rearrangement links TRBV21-1 to TRBJ2-7; the D segment call TRBD2 is taken from the table without a DNA check. TRBV21-1 is reported as a pseudogene. This CDR3 contains 16 residues. This CDR3 reads CASSKRGGRFTYEQYV. The DNA for the CDR3 is TGTGCCAGCAGCAAACGTGGCGGGAGATTCACCTACGAGCAGTACGTC.

The chain joins TRBV11-1 to TRBJ1-1, with D possibly TRBD1 on 6 matching bases. CDR1 is SGHAT and CDR2 is FQDESV in the germline V gene (reference sequence). The CDR3 sequence is 15 residues long. V lost 5 bases and J 7 bases, leaving 20 bases between the germline ends. The CDR3 DNA reads TGTGCCAGCAGCCTCCGGAGAGAAACAGGGTTTGAAGCTTTCTTT. Residues: CASSLRRETGFEAFF.